The present TCR beta chain was sequenced within a study of Graves' ophthalmopathy and Graves' hyperthyroidism (dated by TCRdb to the late 2010s). Describing the broader study: Peripheral blood samples were taken at the time of initial diagnosis, before any treatment was given. An independent validation cohort comprised around 19 hyperthyroidism patients and 15 to 17 patients who later progressed from hyperthyroidism to ophthalmopathy. To explore V-J signatures distinguishing ophthalmopathy from hyperthyroidism, a discovery set of 100 patients (roughly 42 ophthalmopathy, about 57 stable hyperthyroidism) was enrolled. Once sampling was done, hyperthyroidism patients were given methimazole at a starting dose of 30 mg daily, while ophthalmopathy patients were given high-dose intravenous methylprednisolone. The study used signatures of the TCR beta repertoire to tell Graves' ophthalmopathy apart from Graves' hyperthyroidism and to predict which patients would progress to ophthalmopathy. In total, 135 blood samples were TCR-sequenced: 40 to 45 ophthalmopathy, some 72 hyperthyroidism and about 17 hyperthyroidism-to-ophthalmopathy patients. In roughly six hyperthyroidism patients, the T-cell repertoire of thyroid tissue was compared with the T-cell repertoire of blood. General findings and caveats noted by the study authors: No statistical method was used to predetermine the sample size, and group allocation was not hidden from the investigators. In validation, the model predicted ophthalmopathy progression with about 71% sensitivity and approximately 75% specificity; some twelve predicted patients were CT-confirmed with GO in a median of around 6.5 months. Most expanded thyroid clonotypes with a frequency above 0.001 also appeared in blood, which suggests that blood repertoires may reflect the immune response in the thyroid. Ophthalmopathy was separated from stable hyperthyroidism by the 13-signature model with around 88% sensitivity and 81% to 84% specificity in cross-validation and with 80%/75% in the test set.

This clonotype showed up just a few times. Its binding antigen is unknown. The input lacks base qualities; no much larger clone sits a single base away. For repertoire sequencing, the TCR beta CDR3 regions were amplified from RNA transcripts. The first round of RT-PCR was done with HTBI primers and the Qiagen OneStep RT-PCR kit, and was followed by a second round of multiplex PCR, then size selection and purification. Sequencing of the libraries was carried out on an Illumina HiSeq2000 in paired-end mode with 100 bp reads. In the paper's pipeline: SOAPnuke was used for read processing, and reads with adapters, uncalled bases, a mean Phred below 15, or no exact constant-primer or identifier match were discarded. COPE v1.2.5 was used to merge the high-quality paired reads. Each unique nucleotide sequence was treated as a clonotype, and MiTCR v1.1 was used to align the clonotypes to the IMGT TRB V, D and J references. Analysis was restricted to V-J combinations with a frequency above 0.0001, which covered about 99% of repertoires. A TCR clonal expansion and chaos score per V-J combination was defined as the ratio of F50 clonal expansion to chaos observed in the TCRdist matrix. Welch's t-statistics and random forest were used to narrow the features down to 13 V-J combinations, which were then fed into a naive Bayes classifier. The similarity between thyroid and blood repertoires was quantified using the Morisita-Horn index. Using fastp trimming at Q25 and MiXCR clonotype assembly, TCRdb reanalyzed the public sequencing data and kept in-frame beta chains. CDR3 protein duplicates are merged, each entry listing the most common genes and DNA. TCRdb's processing, not the authors', yielded these V and J calls. Within this sample are 500,000 to 800,000 distinct CDR3 sequences, with about 38% of them counted one time only. The ten largest account for 3% to 4% of the sample.

The CDR1 and CDR2 encoded by the germline V gene are SGHTS and YDEGEE. CDR3 length: 11 amino acids, cysteine to phenylalanine. The CDR3 DNA has 33 bases and is translated from base 1. The junction shows trimming of 1 base on V and 13 bases on J, plus 12 bases between the germline ends. Ophthalmopathy patients had moderately to severely active disease, Clinical Activity Score of at least 3, NOSPECS grade of at least 4, and disease duration under 3 months. Patients with other autoimmune diseases, uncontrolled infections, pregnancy or lactation were excluded from the study. Diagnosis relied on clinical symptoms, serum thyroxine, TRAb, thyroid ultrasound and orbital computed tomography. Ficoll-Paque density gradient centrifugation was used to isolate PBMCs from around 10 ml of fresh peripheral blood. Trizol reagent was used to extract the total RNA, and its quality was then checked on an Agilent 2100 Bioanalyzer.

The rearranged segments are TRBV5-8 and TRBJ2-7; no confident D gene assignment can be made. The sequenced sample consisted of peripheral blood. This TCR was recovered from an adult man with Graves' ophthalmopathy. The CDR3 in this case is CASSLKRVEYF. The sequence in DNA is TGTGCCAGCAGCTTGAAAAGGGTAGAATACTTC.